This T cell receptor beta chain was retrieved from a study of blood T cell repertoires in COVID-19. The wider study: The cDNA or gDNA used as material had been derived from T cells, B-cell-depleted T cells, or PBMCs.

The table came from immunoSEQ multiplex PCR; TCRdb's copy has only in-frame clones and leaves some out. The sample yields under 300,000 clones, about 88% seen once. Germline lookup yields CDR1 SGHRS and CDR2 YFSETQ. The CDR3 totals 14 residues. The V gene end was trimmed by 5 bases and the J gene end by 6 bases; junction bases not matched to a gene: 8. Sequencing was performed on peripheral blood. This TCR came from a woman aged 40 to 50 who had recovered from COVID-19. The chain couples TRBV5-1 to TRBJ1-2; TRBD1 matches 9 bases. CDR3 sequence reads: CASREVGQGDGYTF. As DNA, the CDR3 is TGCGCCAGCAGGGAGGTGGGACAGGGTGATGGCTACACCTTC.